This T cell receptor beta chain was recorded in a study of response to subunit inactivated influenza vaccine listed by TCRdb under 2018. Context from the whole study: The study used deep quantitative T cell receptor repertoire profiling to track responses to a trivalent subunit inactivated influenza vaccine.

Overall results and qualifications from the work: According to the authors, only a limited number of new T cells may be recruited by each seasonal influenza vaccination.

This specimen's time point label, per the study, means: 45 days after influenza vaccine administration. Points on this clonotype: Its antigen is not yet known. No quality values exist for individual bases; no much larger clone is one base distant.

Libraries were prepared through RT-PCR. Sequenced using an Illumina HiSeq 2500. Using fastp at Q25 and MiXCR, TCRdb reprocessed the public reads and kept productive beta chains. Merged by CDR3 protein, the rows form single entries marked with the most common genes and DNA. This sample is represented by fewer than 700,000 distinct CDR3 sequences; 10% to 15% of them were singletons. Around 12% of the sample comes from the top ten. The CDR3 measures 12 amino acids from cysteine to phenylalanine. The only DNA kept is the CDR3, 36 bases in frame from the first base. Via the germline V gene (reference sequence), CDR1 is SEHNR and CDR2 FQNEAQ. Between the V and J ends, shortened by 5 bases and 7 bases respectively, the junction contains 8 bases.

This TCR came from a man between 50 and 59 years old who received an inactivated influenza vaccine. Donor details come from another sample of the same person, matched by shared clones. The sample consisted of PBMCs from blood, taken more than 35 days after vaccination. Recombination connected TRBV7-9 to TRBJ2-2; the D gene assignment is ambiguous. The DNA sequence reads TGTGCCAGCAGCCCCCAGAGCGGGGAGCTGTTTTTT. Protein translation: CASSPQSGELFF.